The 2 T cell receptor beta chains reported below all come from one sample, sequenced in a study of cytomegalovirus exposure and HLA in healthy donors. The PCR was carried out with 60 Vbeta primers and 13 Jbeta primers. The protocol was immunoSEQ multiplex PCR, while the TCRdb copy is restricted to in-frame clones and leaves out a portion. The sample yields some 150,000 clones, around 74% seen once. Sequencing was done on a sample of PBMCs. Receptors were obtained from a man between 18 and 35 years old in good health and CMV-seronegative.

This clone has just a few counts. V usage is TRBV4-3 and J usage is TRBJ2-7, with 7 bases identical to TRBD1. The CDR3 has 14 amino acids. The germline CDR1 and CDR2 sequences are LGHNA and YSLEER. The J segment lost 0 bases and the V segment lost 8 bases, leaving 7 bases of the junction unmatched. CDR3 sequence reads: CASAWDSSSYEQYF. CDR3 in DNA: TGCGCCAGCGCCTGGGACAGCTCCTCCTACGAGCAGTACTTC.

The CDR3 DNA follows: TGCGCCAGCAGAGACCCGGGACAGGCGTTTGGCTCACCCCTCCACTTT. Its translation: CASRDPGQAFGSPLHF. V is TRBV4-1 and J is TRBJ1-6, with 8 bases matching TRBD1. Trimming took 6 bases from V and 10 from J; bases not matched to a gene: 14. CDR1 is MGHRA, CDR2 YSYEKL, per germline. The CDR3 has 16 residues.